This T cell receptor beta chain was documented in a study of shared clonotypes between healthy human individuals. Study-wide context: The donor group consisted of two women and a few men, aged 18 to 49.

On this clone itself: Its antigen remains unidentified.

V trimming: 0 bases; J trimming: 9 bases; junction bases outside the gene matches: 3. In germline, CDR1 is LGHNT, CDR2 FRNRAP. The CDR3 runs to 14 residues. Using immunoSEQ multiplex PCR, the repertoire was profiled, and TCRdb retains in-frame clones only, with some absent. The sample yields some 2.1 million clones, around 93% seen once. Terminally differentiated effector memory CD45RA+ cells were excluded from the naive CD8 cells, which were CD45RO-negative and positively selected for CCR7. Adults of Caucasian background living in Nashville, Tennessee made up all donors. Whole-study results and caveats: For sorted subsets, rarefaction showed incomplete sequencing despite large depth. Sharing across four donors was highest in naive CD4 (roughly 5%) and lowest in memory CD8 (roughly 0.4%).

Input material: naive CD8+ T cells from PBMCs. The V call is TRBV12-5, the J call TRBJ2-1, with 9 bases matching TRBD1. The source is a man between 18 and 35 years old in good health. Some clones in this sample may be carry-over from other donors' samples. This CDR3 reads CASGLVQGAGEQFF. The CDR3 bases are TGTGCTAGTGGTTTGGTACAGGGGGCGGGTGAGCAGTTCTTC.